These T cell receptor beta chains were read from a single sample in a study of shared clonotypes between healthy human individuals. The repertoire was sequenced with immunoSEQ multiplex PCR; TCRdb's copy has only in-frame clones and lacks some. The table includes around 550,000 clones, roughly 96% detected once. The sample taken for sequencing was naive CD8+ T cells sorted from blood. The receptors here all came from a woman in her 30s in good health. Both conserved end residues are part of each CDR3. Fields, in order: V gene, D gene, clone size, J gene, CDR3 protein, CDR3 DNA. D genes are given only for firm matches. Clone size appears in some rows only: once, few, many, or a class for an expanded clone.

v_gene: TRBV4-2; d_gene: TRBD2; abundance: -; j_gene: TRBJ2-3; CDR3aa: CASRGLAGTDTQYF; CDR3nt: TGTGCCAGCCGGGGACTAGCGGGGACAGATACGCAGTATTTT
v_gene: TRBV27; d_gene: TRBD1; abundance: -; j_gene: TRBJ2-7; CDR3aa: CASSLSSAGGYEQYF; CDR3nt: TGTGCCAGCAGTTTATCGTCGGCAGGGGGCTACGAGCAGTACTTC
v_gene: TRBV7-9; d_gene: TRBD2; abundance: -; j_gene: TRBJ2-7; CDR3aa: CASSSGTSRVYEQYF; CDR3nt: TGTGCCAGCAGCTCAGGGACTAGCAGGGTCTACGAGCAGTACTTC
v_gene: TRBV30; d_gene: -; abundance: few; j_gene: TRBJ1-1; CDR3aa: CAWGNGMNTEAFF; CDR3nt: TGTGCCTGGGGTAATGGCATGAACACTGAAGCTTTCTTT
v_gene: TRBV27; d_gene: -; abundance: -; j_gene: TRBJ1-5; CDR3aa: CASTAGAGVQPQHF; CDR3nt: TGTGCCAGCACGGCAGGGGCGGGGGTGCAGCCCCAGCATTTT
v_gene: TRBV28; d_gene: TRBD2; abundance: -; j_gene: TRBJ2-7; CDR3aa: CASGLAGYEQYF; CDR3nt: TGTGCCAGCGGGCTAGCGGGATACGAGCAGTACTTC
v_gene: TRBV27; d_gene: -; abundance: -; j_gene: TRBJ1-1; CDR3aa: CASSSAVGVPTEAFF; CDR3nt: TGTGCCAGCAGTTCTGCAGTCGGGGTCCCCACTGAAGCTTTCTTT
v_gene: TRBV28; d_gene: TRBD1; abundance: -; j_gene: TRBJ2-7; CDR3aa: CASRLEGASYEQYF; CDR3nt: TGTGCCAGCAGACTTGAGGGGGCCTCCTACGAGCAGTACTTC
v_gene: TRBV10-3; d_gene: -; abundance: -; j_gene: TRBJ1-2; CDR3aa: CAISESWTNYGYTF; CDR3nt: TGTGCCATCAGTGAGTCATGGACGAACTATGGCTACACCTTC
v_gene: TRBV29-1; d_gene: TRBD2; abundance: -; j_gene: TRBJ2-1; CDR3aa: CSGTSGNYNEQFF; CDR3nt: TGCAGCGGGACTAGCGGTAACTACAATGAGCAGTTCTTC
v_gene: TRBV19; d_gene: TRBD2; abundance: -; j_gene: TRBJ2-5; CDR3aa: CASTQGLAGGETQYF; CDR3nt: TGTGCCAGTACTCAGGGACTAGCGGGCGGGGAGACCCAGTACTTC
v_gene: TRBV19; d_gene: -; abundance: -; j_gene: TRBJ2-1; CDR3aa: CASSIGGYNEQFF; CDR3nt: TGTGCCAGTAGTATTGGGGGCTACAATGAGCAGTTCTTC
v_gene: TRBV5-1; d_gene: TRBD2; abundance: -; j_gene: TRBJ2-3; CDR3aa: CASSLEQNRLASEQYF; CDR3nt: TGCGCCAGCAGCTTGGAACAGAACAGACTAGCGTCAGAGCAGTATTTT
v_gene: TRBV10-1; d_gene: -; abundance: -; j_gene: TRBJ1-3; CDR3aa: CASSADSGNTIYF; CDR3nt: TGCGCCAGCAGCGCCGATTCTGGAAACACCATATATTTT
v_gene: TRBV29-1; d_gene: -; abundance: -; j_gene: TRBJ2-7; CDR3aa: CSVELGEQYF; CDR3nt: TGCAGCGTTGAACTGGGAGAGCAGTACTTC
v_gene: TRBV6-6; d_gene: -; abundance: -; j_gene: TRBJ1-1; CDR3aa: CASNSGGLEAFF; CDR3nt: TGTGCCAGCAATAGCGGTGGATTAGAAGCTTTCTTT
v_gene: TRBV28; d_gene: -; abundance: -; j_gene: TRBJ2-5; CDR3aa: CASSLTWGGETQYF; CDR3nt: TGTGCCAGCAGTTTAACATGGGGTGGGGAGACCCAGTACTTC